Below are 2 T cell receptor beta chains sequenced from a single sample in a study of CD8 T cells in ankylosing spondylitis (dated by TCRdb to about 2017). Results and caveats for the whole study, not just this receptor: Blood from ankylosing spondylitis patients appeared to be characterized by a TCR beta motif made up of under 10 highly homologous amino acid variants.

The library was prepared using 5' RACE. Instrument on record: Illumina HiSeq 2500. Using fastp at Q25 and MiXCR, TCRdb reprocessed the public reads and kept productive beta chains. Every CDR3 protein is listed once, alongside the most common genes and DNA of its rows. The sample table holds fewer than 400,000 distinct CDR3 sequences, of which about a fifth were seen once. The top ten clones comprise roughly 16% of the sample. Their antigen targets remain unknown. The sample taken for sequencing was blood, either unsorted or a sorted T cell fraction (not recorded which). The receptors here all came from a male donor with ankylosing spondylitis.

This sequence joins TRBV7-9 and TRBJ2-4; D ambiguous. There are 10 residues in the CDR3. The germline V gene has CDR1 SEHNR and CDR2 FQNEAQ (reference sequence). Trimming removed 5 bases at V and 11 bases at J, with 7 bases between. The CDR3 region is CASSPAFQYF. As DNA, the CDR3 is TGTGCCAGCAGCCCGGCCTTTCAGTACTTC.

The gene calls are TRBV10-3 and TRBJ1-2; D remains unclear. V was pared by 4 bases and J by 3 bases, with 12 bases between. The CDR3 totals 14 residues. CDR1 and CDR2 from the germline V gene are ENHRY and SYGVKD. The CDR3 DNA reads as TGTGCCATCAGTGTGGAAAGGCAGGACTATGGCTACACCTTC. This sequence encodes CAISVERQDYGYTF.